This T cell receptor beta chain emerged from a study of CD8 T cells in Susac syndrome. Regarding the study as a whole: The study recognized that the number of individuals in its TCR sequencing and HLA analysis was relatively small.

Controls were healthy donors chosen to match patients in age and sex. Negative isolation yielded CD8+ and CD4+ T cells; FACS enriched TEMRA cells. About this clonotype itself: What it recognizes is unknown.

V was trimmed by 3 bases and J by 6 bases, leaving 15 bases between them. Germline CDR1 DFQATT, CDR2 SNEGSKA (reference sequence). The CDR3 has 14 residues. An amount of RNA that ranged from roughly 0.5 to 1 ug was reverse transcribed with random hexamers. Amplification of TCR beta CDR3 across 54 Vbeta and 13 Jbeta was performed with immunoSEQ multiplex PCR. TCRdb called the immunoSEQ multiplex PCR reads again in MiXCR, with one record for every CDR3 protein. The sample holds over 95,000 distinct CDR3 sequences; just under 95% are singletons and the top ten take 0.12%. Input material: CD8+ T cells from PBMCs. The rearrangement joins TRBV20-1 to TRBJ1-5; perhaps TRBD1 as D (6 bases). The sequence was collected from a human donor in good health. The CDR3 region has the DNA TGCAGTGCTAGTCACAGGGCTCAGGCTCAGCCCCAGCATTTT. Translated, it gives CSASHRAQAQPQHF.